This T cell receptor beta chain was sequenced during a study of T cell changes during pregnancy in multiple sclerosis. TCRdb's table, derived via immunoSEQ multiplex PCR, lists solely in-frame clones and lacks some. The profile shows about 40,000 clones, 92% of them singletons. The source was CD4+ T cells from peripheral blood mononuclear cells, collected before pregnancy. The source of this sequence is a female donor with multiple sclerosis, enrolled in a pregnancy study.

CDR3 nucleotide sequence: TGTGCCAGCAGTCCGGAGGGCGTGGCGGGGGAGACCCAGTACTTC. The encoded protein is CASSPEGVAGETQYF. This chain connects TRBV7-2 to TRBJ2-5; D is possibly TRBD2 (6 bases). The germline CDR1 and CDR2 sequences are SGHTA and FQGNSA. This CDR3 is built from 15 residues. Trimming left V 6 bases short and J 5 bases short, with 19 bases between.